Listed below are T cell receptor beta chains from one sample, sequenced in a study of vaccination effects on CD4 cells after COVID-19. The antigens for these receptors are not known. TCRdb's table, derived via immunoSEQ multiplex PCR, lists solely in-frame clones and lacks some. This sample carries just under 75,000 clones, approximately 73% of them seen once, and the ten largest clones take about 2%. This material consisted of CD4+ T cells from PBMCs cultured without peptide, taken after COVID-19 vaccination. These receptors all stem from a human donor who received a COVID-19 vaccine. Each CDR3 is given without its conserved first and last residue. The order of the fields is CDR3 protein, V gene.

CDR3: SVESGGNSYNEQF; V: TRBV29-1
CDR3: ASSPGQGARRNDGYT; V: TRBV9
CDR3: ASSLTVYGYT; V: TRBV12-3/TRBV12-4
CDR3: ASSVLAESYNEQF; V: TRBV9
CDR3: ASSLGQGSETQY; V: TRBV11-2
CDR3: ASSQSTAFAETQY; V: TRBV23-1
CDR3: ASSVESLDNSPLH; V: TRBV2
CDR3: ASSKVAGGQDTQY; V: TRBV7-8
CDR3: SVEGRGEGTDTQY; V: TRBV29-1
CDR3: ASSGGTSGIGSGELF; V: TRBV4-2
CDR3: ASLRLRAAGELF; V: TRBV11-2
CDR3: ASSLASFGELF; V: TRBV11-3
CDR3: ASSLTRGGKTQY; V: TRBV28
CDR3: SGDRGNEQF; V: TRBV29-1
CDR3: ASKTGTDTQY; V: TRBV28
CDR3: ASLLEGGLYNEQF; V: TRBV6-5
CDR3: ASSPEGAGVTDTQY; V: TRBV6-2/TRBV6-3
CDR3: ASSLGFYNEQF; V: TRBV6-5
CDR3: ASSQGGAEARDTQY; V: TRBV4-2
CDR3: ASSQRPNGGDTQY; V: TRBV4-1
CDR3: ASSRTTGGYTDTQY; V: TRBV5-6
CDR3: ASSKWNRVIGETQY; V: TRBV19
CDR3: ASRTDRASTDTQY; V: TRBV19
CDR3: ASSSASDRAEKLF; V: TRBV6-5
CDR3: ASSYSRQLADAF; V: TRBV6-5
CDR3: AISDQKGLAGGLKADTQY; V: TRBV10-3
CDR3: ASRGGGSYNEQF; V: TRBV3-1/TRBV3-2
CDR3: ASSLTGGAGNEKLF; V: TRBV5-6
CDR3: ASSELLAGGTDTQY; V: TRBV10-1
CDR3: ASSLDSGGPYGYT; V: TRBV7-2
CDR3: ASSPAGRGQGEAF; V: TRBV27
CDR3: ATSDPRGMDGYT; V: TRBV24-1
CDR3: ASSEWQGNEQF; V: TRBV3-1/TRBV3-2